These 25 T cell receptor beta chains share one sample of origin, sequenced in a study of blood T cell repertoires in COVID-19. Profiled with immunoSEQ multiplex PCR; TCRdb holds only in-frame clones, not every one. The sample contains tens of thousands of clones, approximately 75% of which appear only once. The specimen was peripheral blood. All receptors derive from a boy between 2 and 10 years old with active or convalescent COVID-19.

A few counts support this clone. The V call is TRBV5-1, the J call TRBJ2-7; 9 positions agree with TRBD1. The CDR3 has 15 amino acids. Per germline, CDR1 SGHRS and CDR2 YFSETQ. V trimming: 4 bases; J trimming: 1 base; junction bases outside the gene matches: 6. The CDR3 spells CASSPRQGGSYEQYF. CDR3 sequence (DNA): TGCGCCAGCAGCCCCCGACAGGGGGGTTCCTACGAGCAGTACTTC.

This chain joins TRBV6-5 and TRBJ1-2, with a possible D match to TRBD1 (6 bases). The CDR3 length is 15 residues. V was trimmed by 0 bases and J by 4 bases, leaving 12 bases between them. CDR1 and CDR2 (germline): MNHEY, SVGAGI. CDR3 bases: TGTGCCAGCAGTTACTCGGTTAGAGGGGGCTATGGCTACACCTTC. Protein: CASSYSVRGGYGYTF.

The chain joins TRBV5-4 to TRBJ2-3; the match to TRBD2 covers 8 bases. The CDR3 totals 16 residues. Germline CDR1 and CDR2: SGHNT and YYREEE (reference sequence). Germline trimming cut 7 bases from V and 6 bases from J; bases unmatched to any gene: 16. DNA of the CDR3: TGTGCCAGCGTCCCCGACGGAGCGGGAGCGGTTGATACGCAGTATTTT. Residues: CASVPDGAGAVDTQYF.

The rearrangement joins TRBV9 to TRBJ2-1, with no clear D. This CDR3 comprises 13 residues. Germline-derived CDR1 and CDR2 are SGDLS and YYNGEE. V gave up 0 bases and J gave up 3 bases, with 4 bases separating them. The CDR3 spells CASSVALYNEQFF. The CDR3 nucleotides are TGTGCCAGCAGCGTAGCACTCTACAATGAGCAGTTCTTC.

This clone was detected a few times. The chain recombines TRBV5-1 with TRBJ1-1; D call uncertain. The CDR3 is made up of 14 amino acids. Germline values: CDR1 SGHRS, CDR2 YFSETQ. Trimming took 4 bases from V and 5 from J, leaving 15 bases between them. CDR3 region: CASSLRGGGTEAFF. CDR3 sequence (DNA): TGCGCCAGCAGCCTCCGAGGAGGTGGAACTGAAGCTTTCTTT.

The chain joins TRBV6-2 or TRBV6-3 to TRBJ2-2; D possibly corresponds to TRBD1 (5 bases). CDR3 size: 13 residues. Trimming removed 4 bases at V and 5 bases at J, with 8 bases between. Germline V lookup: CDR1 MNHEY, CDR2 SVGEGT. CDR3 coding DNA: TGTGCCAGCAGTTGGGGCCGGACCGGGGAGCTGTTTTTT. Amino acids: CASSWGRTGELFF.

This chain connects TRBV7-9 to TRBJ1-1; possible D gene TRBD1, 6 bases. Germline loops: CDR1 SEHNR, CDR2 FQNEAQ (reference sequence). V dropped 5 bases and J dropped 2 bases, with 12 bases sitting between them. This CDR3 contains 14 residues. The CDR3 nucleotides read TGTGCCAGCAGCGCACCGGACAGTAACACTGAAGCTTTCTTT. Amino acid sequence: CASSAPDSNTEAFF.

Only a few counts were recorded for this clone. This chain links TRBV6-5 with TRBJ2-7, with D possibly TRBD2 on 6 matching bases. The CDR3 runs to 14 residues. V was cut by 6 bases and J by 3 bases, with 15 bases left in between. Germline CDR1 is MNHEY and CDR2 is SVGAGI. The CDR3 DNA reads TGTGCCAGCAGCCACAGCGGGCCAATCTACGAGCAGTACTTC. Translation gives CASSHSGPIYEQYF.

J is TRBJ1-3 and V is TRBV6-5; D remains unclear. V was clipped by 8 bases and J by 0 bases, with 8 bases between them. Per germline, CDR1 MNHEY and CDR2 SVGAGI. The CDR3 contains 13 residues. The CDR3 reads CASREVSGNTIYF. The CDR3 nucleotides are TGTGCCAGCCGAGAGGTCTCTGGAAACACCATATATTTT.

This chain joins TRBV28 and TRBJ2-2; 8 nucleotides align to TRBD2. Losses at the gene ends were 3 bases for V and 6 bases for J; bases not matched to a gene: 6. The CDR3 sequence is 15 residues long. Germline CDR1 is MDHEN and CDR2 is SYDVKM. CDR3 nucleotide sequence: TGTGCCAGCAGTTTTGCGGGAGGAGAGTCCGGGGAGCTGTTTTTT. This sequence encodes CASSFAGGESGELFF.

This clone was seen only a few times. CDR3 nucleotide sequence: TGTGCCAGCAAAGGGGGAGATTCACCCCTCCACTTT. It encodes CASKGGDSPLHF. The chain links TRBV6-6 to TRBJ1-6; weak D call: TRBD1 (6 bases). The germline gives CDR1 MNHNY, CDR2 SVGAGI (reference sequence). This CDR3 comprises 12 residues. V was trimmed by 7 bases and J by 8 bases, leaving 9 bases between them.

The chain couples TRBV11-3 to TRBJ2-1, with 7 bases matching TRBD2. V shed 5 bases, J shed 8 bases, and the junction held 21 bases outside the gene matches. The CDR3 covers 18 residues. Germline-derived CDR1 and CDR2 are SGHNT and YENEEA. CDR3 DNA sequence: TGTGCCAGCAGCCGAGGTCAGGTGGGCGGGAGAGTAGTCGATGAGCAGTTCTTC. As protein: CASSRGQVGGRVVDEQFF.

The chain links TRBV6-5 to TRBJ2-3; D perhaps matches TRBD2 (5 bases). V was trimmed by 8 bases and J by 4 bases, leaving 19 bases between them. The CDR3 totals 15 residues. Germline values: CDR1 MNHEY, CDR2 SVGAGI. The CDR3 coding sequence is TGTGCCAGCGCTTATAACCACGGGGTATCAGATACGCAGTATTTT. This encodes CASAYNHGVSDTQYF.

This clone turned up a few times. DNA for the CDR3: TGCGCCAGCAGCACCAGGGGGACTAATGAAAAACTGTTTTTT. Amino acids: CASSTRGTNEKLFF. The chain combines TRBV5-1 with TRBJ1-4; 7 bases line up with TRBD1. Looked up from germline, CDR1 is SGHRS and CDR2 is YFSETQ. The CDR3 covers 14 residues. Losses at the gene ends were 4 bases for V and 2 bases for J; bases not matched to a gene: 2.

The chain combines TRBV5-1 with TRBJ2-2, with D possibly matching TRBD2 (5 bases). The V and J ends lost 0 bases and 5 bases respectively, with 17 bases between them. Germline values: CDR1 SGHRS, CDR2 YFSETQ. The CDR3 extends over 17 amino acids. The CDR3 here is CASSLERAGRTTGELFF. CDR3 in DNA: TGCGCCAGCAGCTTGGAGAGGGCAGGACGAACGACCGGGGAGCTGTTTTTT. The full variable domain, with the rest looked up from reference TRBV5-1 and TRBJ2-2, is KAGVTQTPRYLIKTRGQQVTLSCSPISGHRSVSWYQQTPGQGLQFLFEYFSETQRNKGNFPGRFSGRQFSNSRSEMNVSTLELGDSALYLCASSLERAGRTTGELFFGEGSRLTVL.

This sequence joins TRBV5-6 and TRBJ2-5; D gene unclear. Germline V gene sequence: CDR1 SGHDT, CDR2 YYEEEE. V lost 0 bases and J lost 2, with 8 bases in between. The CDR3 totals 14 residues. This CDR3 reads CASSLGVRQETQYF. CDR3 sequence (DNA): TGTGCCAGCAGCTTGGGAGTCCGACAAGAGACCCAGTACTTC.

V is TRBV2 and J is TRBJ1-5, with a tentative D call TRBD1 (5 bases). The CDR3 contains 17 residues. The V gene lost 6 bases and the J gene lost 1 base, with 19 bases spanning the gap. The germline V gene encodes CDR1 SNHLY and CDR2 FYNNEI. CDR3: CASRRGGVQGSNQPQHF. CDR3 bases: TGTGCCAGCAGAAGGGGAGGGGTCCAAGGGAGCAATCAGCCCCAGCATTTT.

The V and J genes are TRBV15 and TRBJ2-1; 7 nucleotides agree with TRBD2. Losses at the gene ends were 0 bases for V and 6 bases for J; bases not matched to a gene: 11. The germline CDR1 and CDR2 sequences are LNHNV and YYDKDF (reference sequence). The CDR3 loop spans 17 amino acids. CDR3 sequence reads: CATSRDYWASGGNEQFF. Here the CDR3 DNA reads TGTGCCACCAGCAGAGATTATTGGGCTAGCGGAGGCAATGAGCAGTTCTTC.

The chain carries TRBV7-9 and TRBJ2-1, with TRBD2 matching 7 bases. The CDR3 loop spans 15 amino acids. CDR1 and CDR2 (germline): SEHNR, FQNEAQ (reference sequence). The V segment lost 7 bases and the J segment 8 bases; nucleotides outside the gene matches: 14. CDR3 sequence (DNA): TGTGCCAGCACCCCGCCCCGGGAGGTTATCGATGAGCAGTTCTTC. Translated: CASTPPREVIDEQFF.

V gene TRBV27 combines with J gene TRBJ1-1; 8 positions agree with TRBD1. The CDR3 consists of 17 residues. From germline, CDR1 is MNHEY and CDR2 SMNVEV (reference sequence). The V segment lost 5 bases and the J segment 7 bases; nucleotides outside the gene matches: 18. The CDR3 sequence: CASSRTTTGVPQHEAFF. The CDR3 nucleotides are TGTGCCAGCAGTAGAACCACGACAGGGGTCCCGCAGCATGAAGCTTTCTTT.

The chain recombines TRBV10-3 with TRBJ2-1; D ambiguous. Per the germline V gene, CDR1 is ENHRY and CDR2 is SYGVKD. This CDR3 is 11 amino acids long. V was pared by 6 bases and J by 7 bases, with 7 bases between. The CDR3 nucleotides are TGTGCCATCAGAAATAGTAATGAGCAGTTCTTC. Translating gives CAIRNSNEQFF.

CDR3 in DNA: TGTGCCAGCAGTTCCGGGACAGGGAGGGAAAAACTGTTTTTT. It yields the protein CASSSGTGREKLFF. This chain uses TRBV6-6 with TRBJ1-4, with 9 positions matching TRBD1. Germline V CDR1 and CDR2: MNHNY, SVGAGI (reference sequence). V was pared by 4 bases and J by 8 bases, with 5 bases of the junction left unmatched. This CDR3 spans 14 amino acids.

V and J are TRBV25-1 and TRBJ2-7, with TRBD1 matching 7 bases. With 6 bases clipped from V and 3 bases from J, the junction kept 11 bases outside the gene matches. The CDR3 contains 15 residues. Germline V gene sequence: CDR1 MGHDK, CDR2 SYGVNS. The DNA of the CDR3 is TGTGCCAGCAGCTCCGACAGGGAATACCTCTACGAGCAGTACTTC. Its translation is CASSSDREYLYEQYF.

The chain employs TRBV9 and TRBJ2-3, with D perhaps matching TRBD2 (6 bases). Germline V gene sequence: CDR1 SGDLS, CDR2 YYNGEE. The ends were cut back, 0 bases at V and 5 bases at J, with 13 bases in the middle. The CDR3 runs to 15 residues. This CDR3 is CASSVGGLGGDTQYF. CDR3 coding DNA: TGTGCCAGCAGCGTAGGAGGGCTCGGGGGAGATACGCAGTATTTT.

This clone showed up just a few times. This rearrangement joins TRBV11-2 to TRBJ2-7; D uncertain. V was shortened by 5 bases and J by 1 base, with 9 bases between the two germline ends. This CDR3 comprises 13 residues. Germline CDR1 reads SGHAT; CDR2 reads FQNNGV. The CDR3 reads CASSILASYEQYV. CDR3 nucleotide sequence: TGTGCCAGCAGCATCCTCGCGTCCTACGAGCAGTACGTC.